This T cell receptor beta chain was recovered during a study of cytomegalovirus exposure and HLA in healthy donors. General study results and limits: TRBV6-2, TRBV6-3 and other indistinguishable V segments were excluded. About 87% or about 30% of the time was how often most TCR beta V segments were productive, according to an earlier analysis.

Germline V gene sequence: CDR1 MGHRA, CDR2 YSYEKL. The CDR3 runs to 15 residues. J lost 8 bases, V lost 4 bases, and 7 bases had no gene match. Amplification used 60 Vbeta primers and 13 Jbeta primers. Profiled with immunoSEQ multiplex PCR; TCRdb holds only in-frame clones, not every one. The repertoire holds roughly 100,000 clones, with around four fifths as singletons. Of note for this clone: Its antigen remains unidentified.

This sequence originates from a man aged 50-60 years in good health and CMV-seronegative. The sample consisted of PBMCs. The chain employs TRBV4-1 and TRBJ1-6; TRBD1 aligns across 8 bases. The CDR3 DNA is TGCGCCAGCAGCCCCCTAGGACAGGGCGATTCACCCCTCCACTTT. The encoded protein is CASSPLGQGDSPLHF.